This T cell receptor beta chain was sequenced in a study of cytomegalovirus exposure and HLA in healthy donors. Overall study results and limits: The study recorded 160 or so TCR beta chains that were cytomegalovirus-associated. The CMV antigen specificity of a few CMV-associated chains was confirmed through in vitro analysis.

With 4 bases removed from V and 2 bases from J, the gap between germline ends came to 9 bases. Germline V gives CDR1 MNHNY, CDR2 SVGAGI (reference sequence). The CDR3 is made up of 14 amino acids. The method was immunoSEQ multiplex PCR; TCRdb's version includes in-frame clones alone and lacks a portion of them. The data hold approximately 160,000 clones, with roughly nine tenths observed a single time. About this clone: Antigen specificity is unknown.

This TCR was sampled from a man younger than 35 in good health and CMV-seropositive. Sample: PBMCs. V is TRBV6-6 and J is TRBJ1-5; D is possibly TRBD1 (5 bases). The CDR3 is CASSWQGGNQPQHF. CDR3 in DNA: TGTGCCAGCAGTTGGCAGGGTGGCAATCAGCCCCAGCATTTT.